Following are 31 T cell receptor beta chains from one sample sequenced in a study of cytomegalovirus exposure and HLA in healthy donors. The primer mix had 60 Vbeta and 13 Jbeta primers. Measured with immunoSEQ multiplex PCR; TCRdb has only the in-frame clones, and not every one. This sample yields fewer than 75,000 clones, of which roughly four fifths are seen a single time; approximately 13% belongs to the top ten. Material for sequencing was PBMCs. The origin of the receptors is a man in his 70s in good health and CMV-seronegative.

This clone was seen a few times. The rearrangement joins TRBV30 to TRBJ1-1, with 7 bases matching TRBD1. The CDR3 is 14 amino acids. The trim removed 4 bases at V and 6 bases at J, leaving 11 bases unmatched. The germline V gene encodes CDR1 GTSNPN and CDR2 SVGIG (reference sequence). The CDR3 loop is CAWTSRTGYSEAFF. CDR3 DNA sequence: TGTGCCTGGACCTCTCGGACAGGCTATTCTGAAGCTTTCTTT.

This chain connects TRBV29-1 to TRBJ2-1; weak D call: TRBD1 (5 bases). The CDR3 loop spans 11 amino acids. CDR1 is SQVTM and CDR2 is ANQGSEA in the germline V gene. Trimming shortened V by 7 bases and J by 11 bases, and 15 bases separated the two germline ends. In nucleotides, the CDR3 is TGCAGCGAAATGGACACCCACCAGCAGTTCTTC. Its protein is CSEMDTHQQFF.

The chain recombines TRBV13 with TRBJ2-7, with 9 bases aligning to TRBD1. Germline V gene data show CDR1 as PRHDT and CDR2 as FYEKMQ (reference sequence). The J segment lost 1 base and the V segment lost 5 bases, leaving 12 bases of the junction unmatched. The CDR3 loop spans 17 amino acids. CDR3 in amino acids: CASSTKGQGMRSYEQYF. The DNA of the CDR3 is TGTGCCAGCAGCACAAAAGGACAGGGGATGAGGTCCTACGAGCAGTACTTC.

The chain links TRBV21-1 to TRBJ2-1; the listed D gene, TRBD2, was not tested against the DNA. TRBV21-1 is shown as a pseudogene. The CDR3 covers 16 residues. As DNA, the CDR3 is TGTGCCAGCAGCAAAGGACTAGCCGCCTCGGACAATGAGCAGTTCTTC. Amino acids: CASSKGLAASDNEQFF.

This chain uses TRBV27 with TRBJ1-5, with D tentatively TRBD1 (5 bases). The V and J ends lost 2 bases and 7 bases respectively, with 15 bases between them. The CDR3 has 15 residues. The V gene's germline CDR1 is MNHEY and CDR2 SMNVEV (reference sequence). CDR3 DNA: TGTGCCAGCAGTTTAAGTTCAGGGCTTGTGCAGCCCCAGCATTTT. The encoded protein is CASSLSSGLVQPQHF.

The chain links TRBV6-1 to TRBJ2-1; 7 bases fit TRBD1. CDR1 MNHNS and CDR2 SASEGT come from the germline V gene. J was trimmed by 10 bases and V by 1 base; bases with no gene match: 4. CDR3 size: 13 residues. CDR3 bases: TGTGCCAGCAGTGAAGTCCGAGGGGGCGAGCAGTTCTTC. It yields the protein CASSEVRGGEQFF.

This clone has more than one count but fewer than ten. Here the CDR3 reads CASRRDIGGGAGGANVLTF. CDR3 in DNA: TGTGCCAGCAGACGCGACATCGGCGGGGGGGCGGGTGGGGCCAACGTCCTGACTTTC. This chain uses TRBV28 with TRBJ2-6, with 9 bases that match TRBD2. Trimming took 6 bases from V and 3 from J; bases not matched to a gene: 15. The CDR3 is 19 residues long. Germline V gives CDR1 MDHEN, CDR2 SYDVKM. Supplemented by reference TRBV28 and TRBJ2-6, the full variable domain reads DVKVTQSSRYLVKRTGEKVFLECVQDMDHENMFWYRQDPGLGLRLIYFSYDVKMKEKGDIPEGYSVSREKKERFSLILESASTNQTSMYLCASRRDIGGGAGGANVLTFGAGSRLTVL.

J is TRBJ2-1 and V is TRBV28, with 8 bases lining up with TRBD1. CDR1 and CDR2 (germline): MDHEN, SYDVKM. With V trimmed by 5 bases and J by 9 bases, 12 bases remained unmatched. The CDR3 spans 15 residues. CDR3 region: CASSPSDRDAGEQFF. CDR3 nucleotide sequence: TGTGCCAGCAGTCCCTCGGACAGGGACGCGGGTGAGCAGTTCTTC.

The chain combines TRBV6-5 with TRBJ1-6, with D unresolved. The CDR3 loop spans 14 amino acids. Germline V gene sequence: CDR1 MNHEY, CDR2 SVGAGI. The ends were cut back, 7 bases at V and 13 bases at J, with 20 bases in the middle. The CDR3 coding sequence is TGTGCCAGCAAAGACAACCGAGAGGGAAGGCCCCTCCACTTT. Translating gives CASKDNREGRPLHF.

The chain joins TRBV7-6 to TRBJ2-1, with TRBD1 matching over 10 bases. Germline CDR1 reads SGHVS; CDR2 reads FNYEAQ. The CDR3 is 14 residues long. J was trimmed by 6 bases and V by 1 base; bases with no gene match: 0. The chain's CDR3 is CASSLGTGGNEQFF. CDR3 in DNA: TGTGCCAGCAGCTTAGGGACAGGGGGCAATGAGCAGTTCTTC.

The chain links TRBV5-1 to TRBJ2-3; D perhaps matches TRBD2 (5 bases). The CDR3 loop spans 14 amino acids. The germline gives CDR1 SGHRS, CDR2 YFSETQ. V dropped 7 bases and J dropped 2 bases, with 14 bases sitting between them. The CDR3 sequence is CASRRTGNTDTQYF. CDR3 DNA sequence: TGCGCCAGCCGACGAACCGGGAACACAGATACGCAGTATTTT.

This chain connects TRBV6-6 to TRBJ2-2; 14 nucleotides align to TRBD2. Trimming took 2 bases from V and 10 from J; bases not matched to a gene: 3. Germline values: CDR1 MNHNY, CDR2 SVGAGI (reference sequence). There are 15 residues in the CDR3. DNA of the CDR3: TGTGCCAGCAGTTACGGGGGACTAGCGGGAGAGGAGCTGTTTTTT. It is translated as CASSYGGLAGEELFF.

This CDR3 reads CASSLGGDGEAFF. DNA for the CDR3: TGTGCCAGCAGCTTAGGGGGGGACGGTGAAGCTTTCTTT. V gene TRBV7-9 combines with J gene TRBJ1-1; maybe TRBD1 (5 bases). Trimming cost V 1 base and J 7 bases, with 10 bases left between them. The germline V gene encodes CDR1 SEHNR and CDR2 FQNEAQ (reference sequence). This CDR3 has 13 residues.

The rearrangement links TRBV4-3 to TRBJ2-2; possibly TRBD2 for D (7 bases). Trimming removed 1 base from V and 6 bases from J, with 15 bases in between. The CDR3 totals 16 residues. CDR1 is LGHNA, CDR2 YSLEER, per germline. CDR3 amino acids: CASSQAPRGGAGELFF. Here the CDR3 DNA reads TGCGCCAGCAGCCAAGCCCCGAGGGGGGGGGCCGGGGAGCTGTTTTTT.

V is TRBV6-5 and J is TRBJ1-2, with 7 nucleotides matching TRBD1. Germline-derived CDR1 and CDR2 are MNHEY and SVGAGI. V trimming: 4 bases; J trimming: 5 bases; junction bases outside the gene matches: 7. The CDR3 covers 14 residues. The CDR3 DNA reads TGTGCCAGCAGTTTGTACAGGGGTAAATATGGCTACACCTTC. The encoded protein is CASSLYRGKYGYTF.

CDR3 coding DNA: TGTGCCATCAGTGAGGCGACAGGGGGTGGCGGGGAGCTGTTTTTT. Residues: CAISEATGGGGELFF. This sequence joins TRBV10-3 and TRBJ2-2; 9 bases align to TRBD1. J lost 7 bases, V lost 2 bases, and 5 bases had no gene match. Per germline, CDR1 ENHRY and CDR2 SYGVKD. The CDR3 consists of 15 residues.

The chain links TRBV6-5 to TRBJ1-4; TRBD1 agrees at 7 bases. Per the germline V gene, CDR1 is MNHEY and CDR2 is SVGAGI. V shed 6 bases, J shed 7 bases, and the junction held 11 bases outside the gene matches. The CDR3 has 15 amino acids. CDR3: CASRSQGGLIEKLFF. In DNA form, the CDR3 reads TGTGCCAGCAGATCCCAGGGGGGTTTGATTGAAAAACTGTTTTTT.

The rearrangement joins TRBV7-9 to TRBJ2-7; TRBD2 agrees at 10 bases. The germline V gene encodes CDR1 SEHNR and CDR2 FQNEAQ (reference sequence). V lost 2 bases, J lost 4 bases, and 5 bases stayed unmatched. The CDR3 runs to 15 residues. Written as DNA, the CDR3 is TGTGCCAGCAGCTTAACGACTAGCGGGTCGTACGAGCAGTACTTC. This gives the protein CASSLTTSGSYEQYF.

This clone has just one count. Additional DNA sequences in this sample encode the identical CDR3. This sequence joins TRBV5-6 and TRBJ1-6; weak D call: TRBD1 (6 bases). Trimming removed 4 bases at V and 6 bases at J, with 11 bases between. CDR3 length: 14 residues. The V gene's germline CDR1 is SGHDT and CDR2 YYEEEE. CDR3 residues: CASSQWTANSPLHF. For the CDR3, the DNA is TGTGCCAGCAGCCAGTGGACAGCTAATTCACCCCTCCACTTT. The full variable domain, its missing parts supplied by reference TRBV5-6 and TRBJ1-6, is DAGVTQSPTHLIKTRGQQVTLRCSPKSGHDTVSWYQQALGQGPQFIFQYYEEEERQRGNFPDRFSGHQFPNYSSELNVNALLLGDSALYLCASSQWTANSPLHFGNGTRLTVT.

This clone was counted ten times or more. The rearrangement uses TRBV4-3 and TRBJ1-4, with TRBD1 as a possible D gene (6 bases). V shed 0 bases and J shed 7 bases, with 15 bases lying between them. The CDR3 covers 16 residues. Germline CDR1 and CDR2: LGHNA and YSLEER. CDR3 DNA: TGCGCCAGCAGCCAAGAAGGGCAGGGGCTAGGTGAAAAACTGTTTTTT. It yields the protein CASSQEGQGLGEKLFF.

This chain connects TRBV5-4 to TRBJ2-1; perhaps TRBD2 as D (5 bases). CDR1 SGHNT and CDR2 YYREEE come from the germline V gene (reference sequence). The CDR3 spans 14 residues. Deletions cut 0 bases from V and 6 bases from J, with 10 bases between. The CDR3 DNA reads TGTGCCAGCAGCTTGGACGACGGGGTCAATGAGCAGTTCTTC. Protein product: CASSLDDGVNEQFF.

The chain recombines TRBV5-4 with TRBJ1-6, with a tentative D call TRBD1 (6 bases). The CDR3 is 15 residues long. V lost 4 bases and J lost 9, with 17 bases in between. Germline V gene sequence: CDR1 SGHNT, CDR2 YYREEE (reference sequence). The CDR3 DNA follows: TGTGCCAGCAGCAACGACCACAGGGTGGGTTCACCCCTCCACTTT. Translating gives CASSNDHRVGSPLHF.

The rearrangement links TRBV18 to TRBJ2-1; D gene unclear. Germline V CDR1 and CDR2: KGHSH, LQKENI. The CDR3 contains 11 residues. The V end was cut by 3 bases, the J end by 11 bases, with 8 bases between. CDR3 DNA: TGTGCCAGCTCACCGGAGATCAAGCAGTTCTTC. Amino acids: CASSPEIKQFF.

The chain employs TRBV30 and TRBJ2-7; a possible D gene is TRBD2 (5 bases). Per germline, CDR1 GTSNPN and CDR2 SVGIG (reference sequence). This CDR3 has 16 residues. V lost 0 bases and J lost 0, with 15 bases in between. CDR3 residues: CAWSVRRQLSSYEQYF. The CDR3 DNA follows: TGTGCCTGGAGTGTACGGAGGCAGTTGAGCTCCTACGAGCAGTACTTC.

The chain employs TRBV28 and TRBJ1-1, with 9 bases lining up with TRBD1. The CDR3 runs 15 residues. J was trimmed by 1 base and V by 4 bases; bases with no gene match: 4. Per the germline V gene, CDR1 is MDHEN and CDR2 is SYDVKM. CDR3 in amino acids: CASSSTGGPNTEAFF. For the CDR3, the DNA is TGTGCCAGCAGTTCGACAGGGGGGCCGAACACTGAAGCTTTCTTT.

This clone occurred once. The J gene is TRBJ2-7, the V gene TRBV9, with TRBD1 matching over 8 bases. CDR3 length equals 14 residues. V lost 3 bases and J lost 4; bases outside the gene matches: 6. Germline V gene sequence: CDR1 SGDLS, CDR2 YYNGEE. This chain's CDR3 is CASSAGGAGYEQYF. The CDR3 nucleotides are TGTGCCAGCAGCGCAGGGGGCGCTGGATACGAGCAGTACTTC.

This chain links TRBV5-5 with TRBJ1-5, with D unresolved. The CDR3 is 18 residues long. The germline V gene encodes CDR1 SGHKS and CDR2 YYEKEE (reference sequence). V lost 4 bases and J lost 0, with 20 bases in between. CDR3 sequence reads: CASSPKWRQDYSNQPQHF. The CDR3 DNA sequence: TGTGCCAGCAGCCCGAAATGGCGGCAGGACTATAGCAATCAGCCCCAGCATTTT.

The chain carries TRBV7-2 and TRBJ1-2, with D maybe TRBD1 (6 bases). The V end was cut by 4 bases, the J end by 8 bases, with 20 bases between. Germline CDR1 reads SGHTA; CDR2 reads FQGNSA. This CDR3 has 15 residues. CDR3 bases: TGTGCCAGCAGCTCCCACGGACAGAGTATTACGGGCTACACCTTC. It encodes CASSSHGQSITGYTF.

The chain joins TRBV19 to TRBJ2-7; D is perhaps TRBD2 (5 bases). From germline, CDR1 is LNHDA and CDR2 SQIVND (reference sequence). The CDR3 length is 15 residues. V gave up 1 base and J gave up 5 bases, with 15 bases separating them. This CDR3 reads CASSIVAGESHEQYF. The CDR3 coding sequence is TGTGCCAGTAGTATAGTAGCCGGGGAGTCCCACGAGCAGTACTTC. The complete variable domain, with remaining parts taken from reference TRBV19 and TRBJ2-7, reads DGGITQSPKYLFRKEGQNVTLSCEQNLNHDAMYWYRQDPGQGLRLIYYSQIVNDFQKGDIAEGYSVSREKKESFPLTVTSAQKNPTAFYLCASSIVAGESHEQYFGPGTRLTVT.

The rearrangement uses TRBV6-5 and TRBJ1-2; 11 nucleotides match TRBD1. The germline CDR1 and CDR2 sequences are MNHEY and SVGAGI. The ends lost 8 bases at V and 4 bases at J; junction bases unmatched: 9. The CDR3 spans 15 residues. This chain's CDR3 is CASSSPGTGGYGYTF. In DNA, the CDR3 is TGTGCCAGCTCCTCCCCCGGGACAGGGGGCTATGGCTACACCTTC.

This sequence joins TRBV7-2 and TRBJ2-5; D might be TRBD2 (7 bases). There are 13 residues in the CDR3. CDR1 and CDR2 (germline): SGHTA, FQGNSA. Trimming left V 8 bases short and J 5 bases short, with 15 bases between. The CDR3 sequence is CASGGGGLETQYF. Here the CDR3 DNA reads TGTGCCAGCGGTGGGGGGGGCCTGGAGACCCAGTACTTC. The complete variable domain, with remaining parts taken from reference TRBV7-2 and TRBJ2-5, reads GAGVSQSPSNKVTEKGKDVELRCDPISGHTALYWYRQSLGQGLEFLIYFQGNSAPDKSGLPSDRFSAERTGGSVSTLTIQRTQQEDSAVYLCASGGGGLETQYFGPGTRLLVL.